Listed below are T cell receptor beta chains from one sample, sequenced in a study of long-term antiretroviral therapy in people with HIV. The method was immunoSEQ multiplex PCR; TCRdb's version includes in-frame clones alone and lacks a portion of them. The sample records tens of thousands of clones, 82% being singletons. The sequencing used unsorted PBMCs, collected 2.4 years after starting antiretroviral therapy. The receptors here all came from a man in his forties or fifties with HIV. Both conserved end residues are part of each CDR3. The D gene is left open where the match is weak. Size tells how often a clone was seen (once, few, many) or the class of an expanded clone, and some rows leave it out.

j_call clone_size d_call v_call cdr3_aa cdr3_nt
TRBJ2-7 NA NA TRBV5-4 CASSLGRDGPQQYF TGTGCCAGCAGCTTGGGGAGGGACGGGCCGCAGCAGTACTTC
TRBJ1-1 NA NA TRBV7-9 CATNPGYTEAFF TGTGCCACGAACCCTGGGTACACTGAAGCTTTCTTT
TRBJ1-2 few TRBD1 TRBV14 CASSPGTGAYGYTF TGTGCCAGCAGCCCCGGGACAGGGGCCTATGGCTACACCTTC
TRBJ1-5 NA TRBD1 TRBV6-5 CASFSQGTPQHF TGTGCCAGCTTTTCACAGGGGACGCCCCAGCATTTT
TRBJ2-2 few NA TRBV5-1 CASSFSGTQNTGELFF TGCGCCAGCAGCTTCTCCGGGACACAGAACACCGGGGAGCTGTTTTTT
TRBJ1-1 NA TRBD1 TRBV25-1 CASRETADRVAAFF TGTGCCAGCAGGGAAACCGCGGACAGGGTGGCCGCTTTCTTT
TRBJ2-1 NA TRBD2 TRBV6-4 CASSFVSSGGADEQFF TGTGCCAGCAGCTTTGTATCTAGCGGGGGGGCTGATGAGCAGTTCTTC
TRBJ2-7 medium-sized TRBD1 TRBV4-3 CASSQDSGRGRDEQYF TGCGCCAGCAGCCAAGATAGCGGCAGGGGGCGAGACGAGCAGTACTTC
TRBJ2-5 NA TRBD2 TRBV10-3 CAISEGTSGLETQYF TGTGCCATCAGTGAGGGGACTAGCGGGCTAGAGACCCAGTACTTC
TRBJ2-7 NA TRBD2 TRBV7-2 CASSSSSGPSYEQYF TGTGCCAGCAGTTCCTCTAGCGGGCCCTCCTACGAGCAGTACTTC
TRBJ1-2 NA TRBD1 TRBV6-5 CASRQGDYGYTF TGTGCCAGCAGACAGGGGGACTATGGCTACACCTTC
TRBJ2-3 NA NA TRBV9 CASSVLQGEVTDTQYF TGTGCCAGCAGCGTATTGCAGGGGGAGGTAACAGATACGCAGTATTTT
TRBJ1-2 NA NA TRBV7-9 CASSLDEVRGDVSDYGYTF TGTGCCAGCAGCTTAGATGAAGTAAGGGGCGATGTATCTGACTATGGCTACACCTTC
TRBJ1-1 once NA TRBV27 CASSFLRLGTEAFF TGTGCCAGCAGTTTCTTGCGCTTGGGCACTGAAGCTTTCTTT
TRBJ1-2 NA TRBD1 TRBV9 CASSVEGTGNYGYTF TGTGCCAGCAGCGTAGAGGGGACAGGAAACTATGGCTACACCTTC
TRBJ2-7 NA TRBD1 TRBV13 CASSLGTVNEQYF TGTGCCAGCAGCTTGGGGACAGTCAACGAGCAGTACTTC
TRBJ1-1 NA TRBD1 TRBV6-5 CASSYSSGGVGTEAFF TGTGCCAGCAGTTACTCGTCAGGGGGCGTTGGCACTGAAGCTTTCTTT
TRBJ2-7 few NA TRBV7-9 CASRGGGGEQYF TGTGCCAGCAGGGGAGGAGGGGGCGAGCAGTACTTC